One T cell receptor beta chain is described in this entry. Random hexamers primed reverse transcription of about 0.45 to 1 ug RNA. In TCRdb, the immunoSEQ multiplex PCR reads were re-called with MiXCR into one record per CDR3 protein. This sample has 200,000 or so distinct CDR3 sequences, with 90% to 95% found just once. The source of the sample is a study of CD8 T cells in Susac syndrome. The clonotype originates from a human donor with multiple sclerosis. The sequenced sample consisted of CD8+ T cells from PBMCs.

This CDR3 is CASSFASGGPYEQYF. The CDR3 coding sequence is TGTGCCAGCAGCTTCGCTAGCGGGGGCCCCTACGAGCAGTACTTC. The chain employs TRBV5-6 and TRBJ2-7; TRBD2 aligns across 10 bases. This CDR3 is built from 15 residues. V lost 2 bases, J lost 2 bases, and 4 bases stayed unmatched. Germline loops: CDR1 SGHDT, CDR2 YYEEEE.